The subject of this entry is one T cell receptor beta chain. The antigen is undetermined. The data originate from a study of OX40 agonist ivuxolimab in advanced cancers. Study results and limitations: Averaged across samples, CD8+ T cells carried more expanded clones than CD4+ did.

Profiling relied on immunoSEQ multiplex PCR, and the TCRdb table lists in-frame clones only, not all of them. Seen here are roughly 56,000 clones, roughly 87% observed once, and the top ten hold about 0.63%. V lost 3 bases and J lost 5, with 10 bases in between. There are 12 residues in the CDR3. Germline V lookup: CDR1 SQVTM, CDR2 ANQGSEA. The material was CD4+ or CD8+ T cells sorted from blood, obtained in a trial of the OX40 agonist ivuxolimab. V is TRBV29-1 and J is TRBJ1-1, with a tentative D call TRBD1 (5 bases). The receptor's source is an adult with an advanced solid tumor such as melanoma, head and neck, liver or kidney cancer. The CDR3 region is CSVDQGGTEAFF. The DNA for the CDR3 is TGCAGCGTTGATCAGGGTGGGACTGAAGCTTTCTTT.